The next 32 T cell receptor beta chains were all read from a single sample in a study of blood T cell repertoires in COVID-19 (TCRdb year 2020). The library was produced with the immunoSEQ multiplex PCR assay. TCRdb retrieved this table from immuneACCESS and kept in-frame rearrangements only. Not all clones are present; in checked studies, unresolved V genes account for under half, and no reason is known for the remainder. Across this sample there are approximately 96,000 clones, with about 95% seen only once. Together, the top ten hold around 4.2% of the sample. What was sequenced was peripheral blood. These receptor sequences come from a human donor with active COVID-19. The donor label of this sample is uncertain.

The rearrangement uses TRBV3-1 (or the pseudogene TRBV3-2) and TRBJ2-7; D is ambiguous. Germline CDR1 LGHDT, CDR2 YNNKEL (reference sequence). V lost 1 base to trimming and J lost 1 base, with 14 bases between them. This CDR3 region has 16 residues. In DNA, the CDR3 is TGTGCCAGCAGCCAAGGCCCAGCGAGCCCTTCCTACGAGCAGTACTTC. Its protein is CASSQGPASPSYEQYF.

The rearrangement uses TRBV7-2 and TRBJ2-7, with a possible D match to TRBD1 (6 bases). The V end lost 4 bases, the J end lost 4 bases, and 23 bases lay between the germline ends. This CDR3 has 17 residues. The germline gives CDR1 SGHTA, CDR2 FQGNSA. The CDR3 DNA follows: TGTGCCAGCAGCTCTTTGACTACAGGGTTAGGGAGATACGAGCAGTACTTC. Its translation: CASSSLTTGLGRYEQYF.

This clone was recorded only once. The V call is TRBV5-3, the J call TRBJ1-2, with D unclear. TRBV5-3 is classed as an ORF, of uncertain function. V lost 1 base to trimming and J lost 4 bases, with 14 bases between them. The CDR3 contains 15 residues. The CDR3 coding sequence is TGTGCCAGAAGCTTGTACGCGCTTACGAGCTATGGCTACACCTTC. Protein sequence: CARSLYALTSYGYTF.

The chain links TRBV28 to TRBJ2-7; 10 bases agree with TRBD2. The V gene end was trimmed by 5 bases and the J gene end by 2 bases; junction bases not matched to a gene: 6. This CDR3 spans 15 amino acids. The germline V gene encodes CDR1 MDHEN and CDR2 SYDVKM. The DNA of the CDR3 is TGTGCCAGCAGTCCCGTTAGCGGGGGGACCTACGAGCAGTACTTC. This gives the protein CASSPVSGGTYEQYF. Variable domain in full (rest from reference TRBV28 and TRBJ2-7): DVKVTQSSRYLVKRTGEKVFLECVQDMDHENMFWYRQDPGLGLRLIYFSYDVKMKEKGDIPEGYSVSREKKERFSLILESASTNQTSMYLCASSPVSGGTYEQYFGPGTRLTVT.

The chain links TRBV12-5 to TRBJ2-3; 7 positions match TRBD2. J gave up 3 bases and V 1 base, and 13 bases lay outside the gene matches. CDR3 size: 18 residues. The V gene's germline CDR1 is LGHNT and CDR2 FRNRAP. DNA for the CDR3: TGTGCTAGTGGTTTGGCGGAAGCGGGGCGACTCGGGACAGATACGCAGTATTTT. Its protein is CASGLAEAGRLGTDTQYF.

V gene TRBV6-6 combines with J gene TRBJ1-1; TRBD1 matches 10 bases. The CDR3 totals 19 residues. V lost 6 bases to trimming and J lost 6 bases; unmatched junction nucleotides: 22. CDR1 and CDR2 from the germline V gene are MNHNY and SVGAGI (reference sequence). CDR3 nucleotide sequence: TGTGCCAGCAGCTTACTAACTCCGGGACAGGGGTTTGTATTCGCTGAAGCTTTCTTT. Amino acid sequence: CASSLLTPGQGFVFAEAFF.

This rearrangement joins TRBV2 to TRBJ1-4; D perhaps matches TRBD1 (6 bases). Deletions cut 6 bases from V and 4 bases from J, with 12 bases between. The CDR3 contains 14 residues. Germline lookup yields CDR1 SNHLY and CDR2 FYNNEI. For the CDR3, the DNA is TGTGCCAGCAGAGAGGGGGTCCGTAATGAAAAACTGTTTTTT. It yields the protein CASREGVRNEKLFF.

The gene calls are TRBV6-1 and TRBJ1-6, with 7 positions matching TRBD1. The CDR3 spans 18 residues. After removal of 1 base from V and 7 bases from J, the junction contained 13 bases not matched to a gene. CDR1 is MNHNS, CDR2 SASEGT, per germline. CDR3 DNA: TGTGCCAGCAGTGAAGTCCTGACAGGGAGTTACCCAAATTCACCCCTCCACTTT. It translates to CASSEVLTGSYPNSPLHF.

The chain couples TRBV29-1 to TRBJ2-5, with D perhaps TRBD2 (6 bases). The CDR3 runs to 12 residues. Trimming stripped 6 bases from V and 2 bases from J, with 10 bases between. Germline CDR1 reads SQVTM; CDR2 reads ANQGSEA. The CDR3 nucleotides read TGCAGCGTCGGGGGACCACAAGAGACCCAGTACTTC. This encodes CSVGGPQETQYF.

The genes are TRBV6-5 and TRBJ2-3, with 9 bases fitting TRBD2. The V gene end was trimmed by 7 bases and the J gene end by 0 bases; junction bases not matched to a gene: 5. CDR3 length: 15 residues. The V gene's germline CDR1 is MNHEY and CDR2 SVGAGI. CDR3 sequence reads: CASKAGGASTDTQYF. The CDR3 DNA follows: TGTGCCAGCAAAGCGGGAGGAGCTAGCACAGATACGCAGTATTTT.

The genes are TRBV6-5 and TRBJ2-5, with TRBD2 matching over 7 bases. The germline CDR1 and CDR2 sequences are MNHEY and SVGAGI. Trimming at V came to 6 bases and at J to 5 bases, leaving 0 bases not matched to a gene. The CDR3 contains 11 residues. The CDR3 loop reads CASRGGETQYF. The CDR3 DNA reads TGTGCCAGCAGGGGGGGGGAGACCCAGTACTTC.

V usage is TRBV4-2 and J usage is TRBJ2-1; 8 bases agree with TRBD2. The CDR3 contains 14 residues. J gave up 10 bases and V 0 bases, and 5 bases lay outside the gene matches. Germline CDR1 and CDR2: LGHNA and YNFKEQ. CDR3 nucleotide sequence: TGTGCCAGCAGCCAAGAATCGGGGGGGAGGGAGCAGTTCTTC. Protein: CASSQESGGREQFF.

The chain employs TRBV6-2 or TRBV6-3 and TRBJ2-2; 15 positions match TRBD2. Trimming took 5 bases from V and 0 from J; bases not matched to a gene: 13. The CDR3 is made up of 21 amino acids. Per germline, CDR1 MNHEY and CDR2 SVGEGT. CDR3 residues: CASSLRWLGLAGGSNTGELFF. CDR3 nucleotide sequence: TGTGCCAGCAGTCTCAGGTGGTTGGGACTAGCGGGAGGATCGAACACCGGGGAGCTGTTTTTT.

This clone was observed a few times. V and J are TRBV7-9 and TRBJ1-3; no definite D call. Trimming pared 4 bases from V and 0 bases from J, leaving 13 bases between. The CDR3 runs 16 residues. Germline loops: CDR1 SEHNR, CDR2 FQNEAQ (reference sequence). The CDR3 nucleotides read TGTGCCAGCAGCTCCACAGAGGGTTTCTCTGGAAACACCATATATTTT. This encodes CASSSTEGFSGNTIYF.

The rearrangement links TRBV6-7 to TRBJ2-7; no reliable D call. TRBV6-7 is identified as an open reading frame with a role that is uncertain. This CDR3 spans 13 amino acids. V lost 6 bases, J lost 0 bases, and 9 bases lay in between. CDR3 sequence (DNA): TGTGCCAGCAGAAACAGCTACTCCTACGAGCAGTACTTC. Protein product: CASRNSYSYEQYF.

In its sample, this clone was seen a few times. The J gene is TRBJ1-1, the V gene TRBV5-4, with 11 positions matching TRBD1. With V trimmed by 2 bases and J by 4 bases, 4 bases remained unmatched. Germline V gene data show CDR1 as SGHNT and CDR2 as YYREEE (reference sequence). The CDR3 extends over 15 amino acids. CDR3 nucleotide sequence: TGTGCCAGCAGCTTAGCCGGGACAGGGGGCACTGAAGCTTTCTTT. Its translation: CASSLAGTGGTEAFF.

This chain uses TRBV3-1 (or the pseudogene TRBV3-2) with TRBJ1-4; D is perhaps TRBD1 (5 bases). Germline lookup yields CDR1 LGHDT and CDR2 YNNKEL (reference sequence). This CDR3 comprises 16 residues. V lost 4 bases to trimming and J lost 2 bases, with 14 bases between them. The CDR3 DNA sequence: TGTGCCAGCAGCCCCCTCGGGGGGGTCACTAATGAAAAACTGTTTTTT. This sequence encodes CASSPLGGVTNEKLFF.

This chain joins TRBV28 and TRBJ1-1; 9 bases map to TRBD1. CDR3 size: 13 residues. Germline loops: CDR1 MDHEN, CDR2 SYDVKM. V was clipped by 6 bases and J by 4 bases; unmatched bases: 3. The DNA of the CDR3 is TGTGCCAGCAGGGGACAGGGTCGCACTGAAGCTTTCTTT. It encodes CASRGQGRTEAFF.

The V and J genes are TRBV2 and TRBJ1-1; perhaps TRBD1 as D (5 bases). The CDR3 contains 14 residues. Trimming cost V 6 bases and J 6 bases, with 17 bases left between them. Germline V lookup: CDR1 SNHLY, CDR2 FYNNEI. The CDR3 spells CASRTLQGFAEAFF. The CDR3 DNA reads TGTGCCAGCAGGACGTTGCAGGGTTTCGCTGAAGCTTTCTTT.

V usage is TRBV5-1 and J usage is TRBJ2-7, with 7 bases identical to TRBD1. The CDR3 has 13 amino acids. The germline V gene encodes CDR1 SGHRS and CDR2 YFSETQ. V trimming: 5 bases; J trimming: 3 bases; junction bases outside the gene matches: 5. CDR3 loop: CASRMAGGYEQYF. In DNA form, the CDR3 reads TGCGCCAGCAGAATGGCAGGGGGCTACGAGCAGTACTTC.

V gene TRBV3-1 (or the pseudogene TRBV3-2) combines with J gene TRBJ1-5; the D is unclear. V lost 1 base and J lost 0, with 7 bases in between. This CDR3 is 15 amino acids long. Germline loops: CDR1 LGHDT, CDR2 YNNKEL (reference sequence). CDR3 bases: TGTGCCAGCAGCCAAGGAGGGCCTAGCAATCAGCCCCAGCATTTT. It codes for CASSQGGPSNQPQHF.

The rearrangement uses TRBV9 and TRBJ1-2; D gene uncertain. V lost 2 bases to trimming and J lost 7 bases, with 12 bases between them. CDR3 length equals 13 residues. Germline V lookup: CDR1 SGDLS, CDR2 YYNGEE. The CDR3 here is CASSVSGYVGYTF. In DNA, the CDR3 is TGTGCCAGCAGCGTCTCCGGTTACGTTGGCTACACCTTC.

This clone has just one count. The J gene is TRBJ2-5, the V gene TRBV11-3; 7 bases agree with TRBD2. CDR3 length: 16 amino acids. The trim removed 5 bases at V and 5 bases at J, leaving 14 bases unmatched. Per germline, CDR1 SGHNT and CDR2 YENEEA. CDR3 in DNA: TGTGCCAGCAGCCCCCGAAGGAGCGGGGATGGGGAGACCCAGTACTTC. Its translation: CASSPRRSGDGETQYF. Together with reference TRBV11-3 and TRBJ2-5, the CDR3 gives the full variable domain: EAGVVQSPRYKIIEKKQPVAFWCNPISGHNTLYWYLQNLGQGPELLIRYENEEAVDDSQLPKDRFSAERLKGVDSTLKIQPAELGDSAVYLCASSPRRSGDGETQYFGPGTRLLVL.

The chain uses TRBV5-6 and TRBJ1-3, with 11 bases matching TRBD1. The V gene end was trimmed by 3 bases and the J gene end by 2 bases; junction bases not matched to a gene: 10. This CDR3 contains 18 residues. Germline-derived CDR1 and CDR2 are SGHDT and YYEEEE. CDR3 residues: CASSYRDRGFSTGNTIYF. The CDR3 nucleotides read TGTGCCAGCAGCTACCGGGACAGGGGGTTTAGTACTGGAAACACCATATATTTT.

The CDR3 DNA is TGTGCCAGCAGCTACGGGACAGGGGACCTCGGGGATGGCTACACCTTC. As protein: CASSYGTGDLGDGYTF. J is TRBJ1-2 and V is TRBV4-2, with 10 bases lining up with TRBD1. The V segment lost 5 bases and the J segment 6 bases; nucleotides outside the gene matches: 12. In germline, CDR1 is LGHNA, CDR2 YNFKEQ. The CDR3 sequence is 16 residues long.

The chain is built from TRBV5-4 and TRBJ2-1; TRBD2 is a possible D gene (5 bases). CDR1 SGHNT and CDR2 YYREEE come from the germline V gene (reference sequence). The V end lost 4 bases, the J end lost 5 bases, and 13 bases lay between the germline ends. The CDR3 covers 14 residues. This CDR3 is CASSLPGENNEQFF. The CDR3 DNA follows: TGTGCCAGCAGCCTGCCCGGGGAAAACAATGAGCAGTTCTTC.

The chain's CDR3 is CASSRPGTGSEKLFF. DNA of the CDR3: TGTGCCAGCAGTCGACCCGGGACAGGGAGTGAAAAACTGTTTTTT. This chain links TRBV7-9 with TRBJ1-4, with 9 nucleotides matching TRBD1. CDR3 length: 15 amino acids. With V trimmed by 6 bases and J by 7 bases, 9 bases remained unmatched. Germline values: CDR1 SEHNR, CDR2 FQNEAQ (reference sequence). The full variable domain, with the rest looked up from reference TRBV7-9 and TRBJ1-4, is DTGVSQNPRHKITKRGQNVTFRCDPISEHNRLYWYRQTLGQGPEFLTYFQNEAQLEKSRLLSDRFSAERPKGSFSTLEIQRTEQGDSAMYLCASSRPGTGSEKLFFGSGTQLSVL.

The chain links TRBV5-5 to TRBJ2-7, with TRBD2 identical over 11 bases. CDR3 length equals 15 residues. The trim removed 1 base at V and 2 bases at J, leaving 2 bases unmatched. Looked up from germline, CDR1 is SGHKS and CDR2 is YYEKEE (reference sequence). The CDR3 region is CASSLSSGGPYEQYF. The CDR3 coding sequence is TGTGCCAGCAGCTTGTCTAGCGGGGGGCCCTACGAGCAGTACTTC.

The V and J genes are TRBV5-1 and TRBJ2-5, with 12 bases that match TRBD2. Trimming took 7 bases from V and 5 from J; bases not matched to a gene: 9. The CDR3 contains 15 residues. Germline CDR1 SGHRS, CDR2 YFSETQ. CDR3 region: CASLPSGGAGETQYF. The CDR3, as DNA: TGCGCCAGCCTACCTAGCGGGGGGGCCGGGGAGACCCAGTACTTC.

This chain uses TRBV6-5 with TRBJ2-2, with 7 bases aligning to TRBD2. The CDR3 has 15 amino acids. Germline CDR1 MNHEY, CDR2 SVGAGI. With 5 bases clipped from V and 16 bases from J, the junction kept 19 bases outside the gene matches. Written as DNA, the CDR3 is TGTGCCAGCAGTCCTCTTCCGTTGGGGGGGAGAGTCAGGTTTTTT. It translates to CASSPLPLGGRVRFF.

This chain uses TRBV28 with TRBJ2-1; maybe TRBD1 (5 bases). CDR3 length: 13 residues. Germline CDR1 is MDHEN and CDR2 is SYDVKM. V was pared by 3 bases and J by 6 bases, with 9 bases between. The DNA of the CDR3 is TGTGCCAGCAGTTTTCGTCAGGGCAATGAGCAGTTCTTC. It specifies CASSFRQGNEQFF.

This clone was recorded only once. This chain uses TRBV27 with TRBJ1-6; perhaps TRBD1 as D (5 bases). V was shortened by 3 bases and J by 6 bases, with 24 bases between the two germline ends. Germline loops: CDR1 MNHEY, CDR2 SMNVEV (reference sequence). CDR3 length: 19 residues. The CDR3 is CASSFGAPGPLGFNSPLHF. The DNA for the CDR3 is TGTGCCAGCAGTTTTGGGGCACCCGGGCCTTTGGGGTTTAATTCACCCCTCCACTTT.